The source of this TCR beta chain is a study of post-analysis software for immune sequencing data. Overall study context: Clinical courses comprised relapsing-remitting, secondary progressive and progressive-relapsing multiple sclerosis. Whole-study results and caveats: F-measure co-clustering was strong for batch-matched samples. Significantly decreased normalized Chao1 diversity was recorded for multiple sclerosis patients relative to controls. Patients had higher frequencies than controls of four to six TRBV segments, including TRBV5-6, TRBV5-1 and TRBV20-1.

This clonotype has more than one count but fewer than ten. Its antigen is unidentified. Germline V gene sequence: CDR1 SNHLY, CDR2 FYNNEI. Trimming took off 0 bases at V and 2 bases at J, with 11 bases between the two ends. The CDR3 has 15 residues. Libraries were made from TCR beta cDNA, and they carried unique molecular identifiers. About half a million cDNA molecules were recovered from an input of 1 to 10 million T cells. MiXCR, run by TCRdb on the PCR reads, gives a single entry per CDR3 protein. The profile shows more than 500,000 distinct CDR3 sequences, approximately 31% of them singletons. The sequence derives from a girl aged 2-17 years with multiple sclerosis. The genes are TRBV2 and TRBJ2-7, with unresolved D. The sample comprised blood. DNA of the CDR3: TGTGCCAGCAGTGAAGCGCGGTTTGAAACCTACGAGCAGTACTTC. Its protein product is CASSEARFETYEQYF.